The 3 T cell receptor beta chains below come from one sample, sequenced in a study of shared clonotypes between healthy human individuals. TCRdb keeps only in-frame clones here, not all; method: immunoSEQ multiplex PCR. The repertoire holds 550,000 to 850,000 clones, 72% seen once, with about 1.8% in the top ten. The sample taken for sequencing was memory CD4+ T cells sorted from blood. Documented subset: CD45RA-negative fraction. Receptors originate from a woman aged 25 to 45 in good health.

The J gene is TRBJ2-7, the V gene TRBV30, with D perhaps matching TRBD2 (5 bases). With 0 bases removed from V and 1 base from J, the gap between germline ends came to 10 bases. The CDR3 is 14 residues long. Germline lookup yields CDR1 GTSNPN and CDR2 SVGIG (reference sequence). CDR3 coding DNA: TGTGCCTGGAGTGTTGGGGAGAATTCCTACGAGCAGTACTTC. Its protein is CAWSVGENSYEQYF. Full variable domain (outside the CDR3, taken from reference TRBV30 and TRBJ2-7): SQTIHQWPATLVQPVGSPLSLECTVEGTSNPNLYWYRQAAGRGLQLLFYSVGIGQISSEVPQNLSASRPQDRQFILSSKKLLLSDSGFYLCAWSVGENSYEQYFGPGTRLTVT.

The chain employs TRBV7-9 and TRBJ2-7; perhaps TRBD1 as D (7 bases). Trimming left V 4 bases short and J 4 bases short, with 17 bases between. Germline CDR1 and CDR2: SEHNR and FQNEAQ (reference sequence). The CDR3 spans 15 residues. The CDR3 bases are TGTGCCAGCAGCTCTCCCCTCAGGGGGACTTACGAGCAGTACTTC. It encodes CASSSPLRGTYEQYF.

This clone showed up just a few times. The rearrangement uses TRBV12-1 and TRBJ2-3. TRBV12-1 is an annotated pseudogene. The CDR3 length is 14 residues. CDR3 residues: CASSFGGATDTQYF. In nucleotides, the CDR3 is TGTGCCAGCAGCTTTGGAGGGGCCACAGATACGCAGTATTTT.